This T cell receptor (beta chain) was sequenced during a study of blood T cell repertoires in COVID-19. V lost 3 bases and J lost 4, with 13 bases in between. The germline gives CDR1 MNHEY, CDR2 SVGEGT. The CDR3 runs 15 residues. Clones were sequenced by immunoSEQ multiplex PCR, and TCRdb holds only the in-frame ones, with some missing. The data hold more than 250,000 clones, with roughly 85% observed a single time. V and J are TRBV6-2 or TRBV6-3 and TRBJ1-5, with D perhaps TRBD1 (5 bases). The sample consisted of PBMCs or T cells enriched from blood (not recorded which). The receptor was isolated from a man under 40 who had recovered from COVID-19. CDR3 nucleotide sequence: TGTGCCAGCAGTTATCGGGGGACGGGGAATCAGCCCCAGCATTTT. It codes for CASSYRGTGNQPQHF.